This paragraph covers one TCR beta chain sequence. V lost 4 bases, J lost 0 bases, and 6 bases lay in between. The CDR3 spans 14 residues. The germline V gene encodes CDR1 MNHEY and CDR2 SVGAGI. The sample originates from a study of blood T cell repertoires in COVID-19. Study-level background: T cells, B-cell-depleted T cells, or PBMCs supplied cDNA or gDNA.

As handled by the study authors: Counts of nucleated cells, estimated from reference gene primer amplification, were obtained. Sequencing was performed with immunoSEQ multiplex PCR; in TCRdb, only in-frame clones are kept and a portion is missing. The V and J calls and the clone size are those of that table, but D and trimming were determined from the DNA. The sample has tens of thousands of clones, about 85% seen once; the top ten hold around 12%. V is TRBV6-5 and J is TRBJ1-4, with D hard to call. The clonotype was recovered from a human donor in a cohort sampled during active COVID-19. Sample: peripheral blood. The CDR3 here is CASSWAATNEKLFF. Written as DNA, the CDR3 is TGTGCCAGCAGTTGGGCAGCAACTAATGAAAAACTGTTTTTT.